These 16 T cell receptor beta chains originate from one sample sequenced in a study of tissue T cells after allogeneic stem cell transplantation. Assay used: immunoSEQ multiplex PCR; TCRdb lists only in-frame clones, some missing. Here the sample spans more than 750 clones, less than 65% being singletons. Here the sequenced sample was blood, taken at autopsy. The receptor set was obtained from a female patient between 40 and 69 years old with steroid-refractory graft-versus-host disease after an allogeneic stem cell transplant. Some T cells could come from the graft donor.

The rearrangement links TRBV5-5 to TRBJ1-2; TRBD1 agrees at 8 bases. V lost 4 bases to trimming and J lost 1 base; unmatched junction nucleotides: 6. The CDR3 covers 15 residues. Germline-derived CDR1 and CDR2 are SGHKS and YYEKEE (reference sequence). Here the CDR3 DNA reads TGTGCCAGCAGCCACCAACAGGGGGTTAACTATGGCTACACCTTC. Translating it yields CASSHQQGVNYGYTF.

CDR3 loop: CASIGTPYNEQFF. The CDR3 DNA reads TGCGCCAGCATAGGGACACCCTACAATGAGCAGTTCTTC. The rearrangement uses TRBV5-1 and TRBJ2-1, with D perhaps TRBD1 (6 bases). The CDR3 sequence is 13 residues long. The V and J ends lost 6 bases and 2 bases respectively, with 9 bases between them. Germline loops: CDR1 SGHRS, CDR2 YFSETQ.

In this sample, this clone turned up a few times. The genes are TRBV5-1 and TRBJ2-7; D is uncertain. Trimming shortened V by 2 bases and J by 3 bases, and 9 bases separated the two germline ends. The CDR3 has 13 amino acids. Germline V gene lookup returns CDR1 SGHRS and CDR2 YFSETQ. The DNA for the CDR3 is TGCGCCAGCAGCTTTGGATGGGACTACGAGCAGTACTTC. Protein: CASSFGWDYEQYF.

Judged by abundance, this clone is large (0.1 to 1%). This chain links TRBV5-6 with TRBJ1-5; TRBD1 agrees at 7 bases. The V and J ends lost 2 bases and 6 bases, in that order; junction bases with no gene match: 8. This CDR3 has 15 residues. The V gene's germline CDR1 is SGHDT and CDR2 YYEEEE. CDR3 DNA sequence: TGTGCCAGCAGCTTCAGGGGGAGGTCAGGTCAGCCCCAGCATTTT. The encoded protein is CASSFRGRSGQPQHF.

The V and J genes are TRBV6-5 and TRBJ2-7; 7 positions match TRBD1. Germline V gene lookup returns CDR1 MNHEY and CDR2 SVGAGI. Trimming cost V 6 bases and J 3 bases; bases outside gene matches: 8. This CDR3 has 14 residues. For the CDR3, the DNA is TGTGCCAGCAGCCCGGGACAGTCGTTCTACGAGCAGTACTTC. This gives the protein CASSPGQSFYEQYF.

This clone was seen a few times. The chain joins TRBV7-3 to TRBJ1-1; D is possibly TRBD1 (5 bases). Germline V gene lookup returns CDR1 SGHTA and CDR2 FQGTGA. The CDR3 covers 14 residues. V lost 6 bases, J lost 0 bases, and 11 bases lay in between. The CDR3 DNA reads TGTGCCAGCAGGAGAGGGGTCGTGAACACTGAAGCTTTCTTT. Translating it yields CASRRGVVNTEAFF.

The chain joins TRBV5-4 to TRBJ1-2; possible D gene TRBD1, 5 bases. The length of the CDR3 is 15 residues. Trimming took off 5 bases at V and 5 bases at J, with 19 bases between the two ends. In germline, CDR1 is SGHNT, CDR2 YYREEE (reference sequence). CDR3 DNA sequence: TGTGCCAGCAGACTTGAACAGGCCTTACCGTATGGCTACACCTTC. This translates into CASRLEQALPYGYTF.

The J gene is TRBJ1-4, the V gene TRBV4-2; TRBD1 aligns across 7 bases. The germline CDR1 and CDR2 sequences are LGHNA and YNFKEQ. The CDR3 extends over 13 amino acids. V was clipped by 8 bases and J by 7 bases; unmatched bases: 7. In DNA form, the CDR3 reads TGTGCCAGCGGGCGACAGGGCCGTGAAAAACTGTTTTTT. This codes for CASGRQGREKLFF.

This clone turned up a few times. This chain joins TRBV19 and TRBJ1-1; D remains unclear. The CDR3 length is 11 residues. Germline V lookup: CDR1 LNHDA, CDR2 SQIVND (reference sequence). V was pared by 8 bases and J by 7 bases, with 11 bases between. Written as DNA, the CDR3 is TGTGCCAGTCCCCATAGGGATGAAGCTTTCTTT. Protein sequence: CASPHRDEAFF.

This clone was recorded only once. The chain joins TRBV4-2 to TRBJ2-5, with 9 positions matching TRBD1. This CDR3 spans 16 amino acids. From germline, CDR1 is LGHNA and CDR2 YNFKEQ. Trimming removed 0 bases from V and 4 bases from J; junction bases left unmatched: 6. CDR3 sequence (DNA): TGTGCCAGCAGCCAAGAATTTGGACAGGGGCGAGAGACCCAGTACTTC. Its protein product is CASSQEFGQGRETQYF.

The V gene is TRBV18, the J gene TRBJ2-7; TRBD2 matches 10 bases. There are 17 residues in the CDR3. V lost 2 bases and J lost 4; bases outside the gene matches: 11. The germline V gene has CDR1 KGHSH and CDR2 LQKENI. The chain's CDR3 is CASSPGTDSGGTYEQYF. Written as DNA, the CDR3 is TGTGCCAGCTCACCAGGGACAGATAGCGGGGGGACGTACGAGCAGTACTTC.

This chain joins TRBV28 and TRBJ2-7; 9 positions agree with TRBD2. The germline V gene has CDR1 MDHEN and CDR2 SYDVKM. V gave up 6 bases and J gave up 4 bases; unmatched junction bases: 7. The CDR3 is 14 amino acids. This CDR3 reads CASRGSGRGYEQYF. CDR3 nucleotide sequence: TGTGCCAGCAGGGGTAGCGGGAGAGGATACGAGCAGTACTTC. The full variable domain, completed using reference TRBV28 and TRBJ2-7, is DVKVTQSSRYLVKRTGEKVFLECVQDMDHENMFWYRQDPGLGLRLIYFSYDVKMKEKGDIPEGYSVSREKKERFSLILESASTNQTSMYLCASRGSGRGYEQYFGPGTRLTVT.

This clone was counted between two and nine times. The chain carries TRBV15 and TRBJ1-1; 11 nucleotides agree with TRBD1. Germline V gene sequence: CDR1 LNHNV, CDR2 YYDKDF (reference sequence). The V and J ends lost 3 bases and 6 bases, in that order; junction bases with no gene match: 3. This CDR3 has 14 residues. Here the CDR3 DNA reads TGTGCCACCAGCAGGGACAGGGGGCTTGCTGAAGCTTTCTTT. Translation gives CATSRDRGLAEAFF.

This clone is classed as large. This sequence joins TRBV6-6 and TRBJ1-5; D is possibly TRBD1 (6 bases). Germline CDR1 and CDR2: MNHNY and SVGAGI (reference sequence). The ends were cut back, 6 bases at V and 5 bases at J, with 17 bases in the middle. The CDR3 length is 15 residues. The CDR3 bases are TGTGCCAGCAGACTCACAGGGAAACGGGATCAGCCCCAGCATTTT. Translation gives CASRLTGKRDQPQHF.

This clone was found once. V usage is TRBV5-1 and J usage is TRBJ1-2, with D perhaps matching TRBD1 (6 bases). The CDR3 spans 15 residues. Trimming shortened V by 4 bases and J by 6 bases, and 19 bases separated the two germline ends. Germline CDR1 reads SGHRS; CDR2 reads YFSETQ. The CDR3 nucleotides read TGCGCCAGCAGCCCGGCAGGGACACACAGAAATGGCTACACCTTC. Its protein product is CASSPAGTHRNGYTF.

This clone was recorded a few times. The chain joins TRBV28 to TRBJ1-1; no reliable D call. Germline CDR1 is MDHEN and CDR2 is SYDVKM. This CDR3 region has 14 residues. V lost 5 bases and J 4 bases, leaving 14 bases between the germline ends. Here the CDR3 DNA reads TGTGCCAGCAGTGCCAGGCTATTCGGCACTGAAGCTTTCTTT. Its translation: CASSARLFGTEAFF. Full variable domain (outside the CDR3, taken from reference TRBV28 and TRBJ1-1): DVKVTQSSRYLVKRTGEKVFLECVQDMDHENMFWYRQDPGLGLRLIYFSYDVKMKEKGDIPEGYSVSREKKERFSLILESASTNQTSMYLCASSARLFGTEAFFGQGTRLTVV.